Shown below are 8 T cell receptor beta chains from a single sample sequenced in a study of T cells in Graves' hyperthyroidism and ophthalmopathy. Amplification of TCR beta CDR3 regions was performed using RNA transcripts as template. When the TCR CDR3 underwent first-round RT-PCR, the HTBI primer set was used. TCRdb re-derived calls from the multiplex PCR reads in MiXCR, one entry per CDR3 protein. The sample has hundreds of thousands of distinct CDR3 sequences; 17% are singletons. The sequencing sample was made of blood. The origin of the receptors is a young woman with Graves' ophthalmopathy.

Comment on this clonotype: An end of the junction differs from the germline gene, which may be a read error. This chain links TRBV28 with TRBJ1-2; possibly TRBD1 for D (5 bases). The CDR3 extends over 13 amino acids. Germline assignment: CDR1 MDHEN and CDR2 SYDVKM. In DNA form, the CDR3 reads TGTGTCAGCAGTTCAGGGCAGGACTATGGCTACACCTTC. Protein product: CVSSSGQDYGYTF.

V and J are TRBV6-2 or TRBV6-3 and TRBJ2-7, with TRBD1 matching 11 bases. Germline V lookup: CDR1 MNHEY, CDR2 SVGEGT. This CDR3 has 16 amino acids. Unmatched junction bases numbered 11, after V lost 6 bases and J lost 4 bases. This CDR3 reads CASSSPAGTGGYEQYF. In nucleotides, the CDR3 is TGTGCCAGCAGCTCCCCTGCCGGGACAGGGGGATACGAGCAGTACTTC.

This chain uses TRBV20-1 with TRBJ2-7; tentatively, D is TRBD1 (5 bases). In germline, CDR1 is DFQATT, CDR2 SNEGSKA (reference sequence). CDR3 size: 13 residues. V shed 3 bases and J shed 5 bases, with 14 bases lying between them. The CDR3 bases are TGCAGTGCTAGTATGGTGGGGCTCAACGAGCAGTACTTC. This translates into CSASMVGLNEQYF.

This clonotype occurred many times. The chain has TRBV12-3 or TRBV12-4 and TRBJ1-1; D may be TRBD1 (6 bases). The CDR3 extends over 13 amino acids. Trimming pared 6 bases from V and 10 bases from J, leaving 18 bases between. The CDR3 is CASSPRRGQGAFF. The CDR3 DNA reads as TGTGCCAGCAGCCCCCGCCGGGGGCAAGGAGCTTTCTTT.

This clonotype was seen only a few times. This sequence joins TRBV5-1 and TRBJ2-5; TRBD1 matches at 7 bases. This CDR3 has 14 residues. The germline V gene has CDR1 SGHRS and CDR2 YFSETQ. With V trimmed by 1 base and J by 2 bases, 2 bases remained unmatched. The CDR3 loop reads CASSLKGQQETQYF. The CDR3 region has the DNA TGCGCCAGCAGCTTGAAGGGACAGCAAGAGACCCAGTACTTC.

This clonotype appeared many times. This sequence joins TRBV7-3 and TRBJ2-3; TRBD1 aligns across 8 bases. In germline, CDR1 is SGHTA, CDR2 FQGTGA. V was clipped by 5 bases and J by 3 bases; unmatched bases: 10. The CDR3 runs 16 residues. Written as DNA, the CDR3 is TGTGCCAGCAGCCCGTATTCAGGGGGCGCGACAGATACGCAGTATTTT. Its protein product is CASSPYSGGATDTQYF.

The genes are TRBV4-1 and TRBJ1-1, with D uncertain. Trimming pared 0 bases from V and 6 bases from J, leaving 14 bases between. Per germline, CDR1 MGHRA and CDR2 YSYEKL. CDR3 size: 15 residues. The CDR3 nucleotides are TGCGCCAGCAGCCAAGAACACGGCGGTGGCGCTGAAGCTTTCTTT. Protein: CASSQEHGGGAEAFF.

This clonotype was detected many times. V gene TRBV7-9 combines with J gene TRBJ2-7; D is unresolved. The V end lost 3 bases, the J end lost 1 base, and 7 bases lay between the germline ends. CDR3 length: 13 residues. The germline gives CDR1 SEHNR, CDR2 FQNEAQ (reference sequence). CDR3 in amino acids: CASSFQQSYEQYF. The CDR3 region has the DNA TGTGCCAGCAGCTTTCAACAGTCCTACGAGCAGTACTTC.